This T cell receptor beta chain was captured in a study of T cells in Graves' hyperthyroidism and ophthalmopathy. Any patient presenting with uncontrolled infection, other autoimmune disease, pregnancy or lactation was left out. The PBMCs were sourced from fresh peripheral blood (10 ml). V was cut by 3 bases and J by 3 bases, with 15 bases left in between. From germline, CDR1 is MGHRA and CDR2 YSYEKL. The CDR3 totals 16 residues. Researchers amplified the TCR beta CDR3 regions from RNA transcripts. HTBI primers were employed in a first-round RT-PCR of the TCR CDR3. From the multiplex PCR reads, TCRdb called clonotypes with MiXCR, one entry per CDR3 protein. The table shows under 550,000 distinct CDR3 sequences, with approximately 15% occurring only once. The sample holds a few counts of this clonotype.

This chain connects TRBV4-1 to TRBJ2-1; D tentatively fits TRBD1 or TRBD2 (5 bases each). The receptor's source is a woman between 18 and 30 years old with Graves' hyperthyroidism. Input material: blood. The CDR3 sequence is CASSQTLARGYNEQFF. CDR3 in DNA: TGCGCCAGCAGCCAGACCTTAGCGAGGGGCTACAATGAGCAGTTCTTC.